The TCR beta chain described here comes from a study of shared clonotypes between healthy human individuals. Study-level information: The composition of the donors was a couple of women and a few men aged 18 to 49.

Points from the study as a whole: Clonotype sharing across donors was expected to vary with sequencing depth. Apart from blood, nothing was sampled; tissue repertoires likely differ.

Researchers partitioned CD4+ cells into CD45RA+ naive and CD45RA-negative memory subsets. This clone was seen only once. Its antigen is not identified. The CDR3 consists of 16 residues. Germline lookup yields CDR1 MDHEN and CDR2 SYDVKM. Trimming removed 5 bases from V and 0 bases from J, with 14 bases in between. The assay was immunoSEQ multiplex PCR, and TCRdb's table has in-frame clones only and misses some. The table lists more than 2,000,000 clones, over 90% of them singletons. V and J are TRBV28 and TRBJ1-5, with D possibly TRBD1 on 5 matching bases. The sequenced sample consisted of naive CD4+ T cells from PBMCs. Subset described: CD45RA+ positively selected. The source is a young man in good health. Some clones in this sample may be carry-over from other donors' samples. The CDR3: CASSLAGTYSNQPQHF. For the CDR3, the DNA is TGTGCCAGCAGTCTGGCAGGGACCTATAGCAATCAGCCCCAGCATTTT.